This T cell receptor (beta chain) was found in a study of blood T cell repertoires in COVID-19. Study background: The analysed material was cDNA or gDNA that came from T cells, B-cell-depleted T cells, or PBMCs.

Produced via immunoSEQ multiplex PCR; TCRdb's table is partial and in-frame only. The table records about 170,000 clones, under 85% of them present only once. The V and J ends lost 0 bases and 6 bases respectively, with 16 bases between them. Germline values: CDR1 SGHNT, CDR2 YYREEE (reference sequence). The CDR3 contains 17 residues. Sequenced material: peripheral blood. This TCR was sampled from an elderly man with COVID-19, enrolled during active disease. The chain employs TRBV5-4 and TRBJ1-6; D might be TRBD1 (5 bases). In nucleotides, the CDR3 is TGTGCCAGCAGCTTGGATGGGGTAGTGGGGCTTAATTCACCCCTCCACTTT. Protein product: CASSLDGVVGLNSPLHF. Based on the CDR3 plus reference TRBV5-4 and TRBJ1-6, the full variable domain is ETGVTQSPTHLIKTRGQQVTLRCSSQSGHNTVSWYQQALGQGPQFIFQYYREEENGRGNFPPRFSGLQFPNYSSELNVNALELDDSALYLCASSLDGVVGLNSPLHFGNGTRLTVT.